What follows are 18 T cell receptor beta chains derived from one specimen sequenced in a study of shared clonotypes between healthy human individuals. CD45RO negativity and positive selection for CCR7 defined naive CD8 cells, a population that excluded terminally differentiated effector memory CD45RA+ cells. The repertoire was sequenced with immunoSEQ multiplex PCR; TCRdb's copy has only in-frame clones and lacks some. This table holds roughly 2,000,000 clones, around 96% found once. Sequenced: naive CD8+ T cells sorted from blood. The receptor set was obtained from a man aged 18 to 30 in good health.

In this sample, this clone turned up once. The chain is built from TRBV5-1 and TRBJ1-1; D might be TRBD1 (6 bases). Trimming pared 1 base from V and 8 bases from J, leaving 12 bases between. This CDR3 is 13 amino acids long. Germline values: CDR1 SGHRS, CDR2 YFSETQ. The DNA for the CDR3 is TGCGCCAGCAGCTTGTGGACAGACAGCGAAGCTTTCTTT. This codes for CASSLWTDSEAFF.

The sample holds one count of this clone. The chain uses TRBV30 and TRBJ2-1, with a weak D call TRBD1 (6 bases). The CDR3 runs to 14 residues. V dropped 0 bases and J dropped 5 bases, with 11 bases sitting between them. Germline-derived CDR1 and CDR2 are GTSNPN and SVGIG (reference sequence). The chain's CDR3 is CAWSVLRQDNEQFF. In DNA form, the CDR3 reads TGTGCCTGGAGTGTACTACGACAGGACAATGAGCAGTTCTTC.

This clone showed up just once. The J gene is TRBJ1-1, the V gene TRBV6-1, with D unresolved. This CDR3 has 12 amino acids. V lost 6 bases to trimming and J lost 1 base, with 6 bases between them. Germline V gene sequence: CDR1 MNHNS, CDR2 SASEGT. As DNA, the CDR3 is TGTGCCAGCAGGTTCTGGAACACTGAAGCTTTCTTT. It codes for CASRFWNTEAFF.

The chain links TRBV27 to TRBJ1-2, with D perhaps TRBD1 (5 bases). The V end was cut by 3 bases, the J end by 6 bases, with 17 bases between. The germline V gene encodes CDR1 MNHEY and CDR2 SMNVEV (reference sequence). This CDR3 contains 15 residues. The CDR3 here is CASSFTPTGVDGYTF. CDR3 bases: TGTGCCAGCAGTTTTACTCCTACGGGGGTGGATGGCTACACCTTC.

The chain couples TRBV2 to TRBJ1-4; the D gene is possibly TRBD1 (6 bases). CDR3 length: 13 amino acids. Per the germline V gene, CDR1 is SNHLY and CDR2 is FYNNEI. V lost 8 bases, J lost 8 bases, and 15 bases lay in between. The CDR3 region has the DNA TGTGCCAGCGGTCTTGGGGGCTGGGAAAAACTGTTTTTT. Amino acids: CASGLGGWEKLFF.

The V and J genes are TRBV4-3 and TRBJ2-7; D may be TRBD1 (5 bases). CDR1 is LGHNA, CDR2 YSLEER, per germline. With 4 bases removed from V and 4 bases from J, the gap between germline ends came to 14 bases. The CDR3 runs to 14 residues. DNA for the CDR3: TGCGCCAGCAGCCCGGATAAGGGGTCTTACGAGCAGTACTTC. Translation: CASSPDKGSYEQYF.

The chain couples TRBV5-4 to TRBJ2-7; D possibly corresponds to TRBD2 (5 bases). Germline assignment: CDR1 SGHNT and CDR2 YYREEE (reference sequence). The CDR3 consists of 13 residues. Trimming removed 7 bases from V and 2 bases from J, with 13 bases in between. The CDR3 protein is CASRFFGTYEQYF. In DNA form, the CDR3 reads TGTGCCAGCCGATTCTTCGGGACCTACGAGCAGTACTTC.

The rearrangement uses TRBV11-3 and TRBJ2-1; 8 nucleotides align to TRBD2. Germline loops: CDR1 SGHNT, CDR2 YENEEA. The CDR3 is 16 amino acids. J lost 7 bases, V lost 1 base, and 9 bases had no gene match. The CDR3 spells CASSLAVVAGRNEQFF. CDR3 nucleotides: TGTGCCAGCAGCTTAGCCGTGGTAGCGGGAAGGAATGAGCAGTTCTTC. The full variable domain, in which reference TRBV11-3 and TRBJ2-1 provide the parts outside the CDR3, is EAGVVQSPRYKIIEKKQPVAFWCNPISGHNTLYWYLQNLGQGPELLIRYENEEAVDDSQLPKDRFSAERLKGVDSTLKIQPAELGDSAVYLCASSLAVVAGRNEQFFGPGTRLTVL.

This sequence joins TRBV10-1 and TRBJ1-2, with D perhaps matching TRBD1 (6 bases). V lost 5 bases to trimming and J lost 8 bases, with 15 bases between them. Germline assignment: CDR1 WNHNN and CDR2 SYGVQD (reference sequence). The length of the CDR3 is 13 residues. The CDR3 nucleotides read TGCGCCAGCAGTCCGGACAGCCTAGGGGGCTACACCTTC. Translating gives CASSPDSLGGYTF.

The chain recombines TRBV5-6 with TRBJ1-6, with D maybe TRBD1 (5 bases). This CDR3 comprises 12 residues. The germline V and J ends were trimmed by 2 bases and 11 bases, with 8 bases remaining between them. Per germline, CDR1 SGHDT and CDR2 YYEEEE. The CDR3 region is CASSLEGTPLHF. The CDR3 bases are TGTGCCAGCAGCTTAGAGGGGACACCCCTCCACTTT.

The chain is built from TRBV9 and TRBJ2-1; TRBD2 aligns across 9 bases. The CDR3 loop spans 14 amino acids. The germline V gene has CDR1 SGDLS and CDR2 YYNGEE. V was pared by 7 bases and J by 8 bases, with 10 bases of the junction left unmatched. CDR3 protein: CASSEVAGVYEQFF. CDR3 DNA sequence: TGTGCCAGCTCCGAGGTAGCGGGAGTCTATGAGCAGTTCTTC.

The rearrangement uses TRBV5-4 and TRBJ2-1, with 8 positions matching TRBD1. The length of the CDR3 is 14 residues. The germline V gene has CDR1 SGHNT and CDR2 YYREEE (reference sequence). V was pared by 3 bases and J by 7 bases, with 6 bases of the junction left unmatched. The CDR3 DNA is TGTGCCAGCAGCTCCCGGACAGGGAATAATGAGCAGTTCTTC. Translated: CASSSRTGNNEQFF.

The chain links TRBV23-1 to TRBJ1-5; D is perhaps TRBD1 (5 bases). TRBV23-1 is placed among ORFs of uncertain function. Trimming stripped 2 bases from V and 0 bases from J, with 14 bases between. This CDR3 comprises 17 residues. The CDR3 region has the DNA TGCGCCAGCAGTCAACGGAGTTGTAGGGGTAGCAATCAGCCCCAGCATTTT. As protein: CASSQRSCRGSNQPQHF.

This rearrangement joins TRBV30 to TRBJ1-4; TRBD1 might be the D (5 bases). The ends were cut back, 3 bases at V and 8 bases at J, with 7 bases in the middle. The length of the CDR3 is 11 residues. Germline loops: CDR1 GTSNPN, CDR2 SVGIG (reference sequence). The CDR3 DNA reads TGTGCCTGGAGGGGGGACGAAAAACTGTTTTTT. Translation gives CAWRGDEKLFF.

This clone was recorded only once. This sequence joins TRBV6-1 and TRBJ2-1; the match to TRBD2 covers 12 bases. Germline CDR1 is MNHNS and CDR2 is SASEGT. The CDR3 consists of 16 residues. V was clipped by 1 base and J by 8 bases; unmatched bases: 6. CDR3 sequence reads: CASSEGLAGGLDEQFF. The CDR3 coding sequence is TGTGCCAGCAGTGAAGGCCTAGCGGGAGGGCTCGATGAGCAGTTCTTC.

The rearrangement joins TRBV29-1 to TRBJ2-5; D is undetermined. Per the germline V gene, CDR1 is SQVTM and CDR2 is ANQGSEA. The V end lost 6 bases, the J end lost 7 bases, and 12 bases lay between the germline ends. The CDR3 has 11 residues. CDR3 residues: CSVPLGGTQYF. The CDR3 nucleotides read TGCAGCGTCCCATTGGGTGGGACCCAGTACTTC. Based on the CDR3 plus reference TRBV29-1 and TRBJ2-5, the full variable domain is SAVISQKPSRDICQRGTSLTIQCQVDSQVTMMFWYRQQPGQSLTLIATANQGSEATYESGFVIDKFPISRPNLTFSTLTVSNMSPEDSSIYLCSVPLGGTQYFGPGTRLLVL.

This chain links TRBV4-1 with TRBJ1-2; the match to TRBD1 covers 7 bases. The CDR3 consists of 13 residues. Looked up from germline, CDR1 is MGHRA and CDR2 is YSYEKL. The V gene end was trimmed by 2 bases and the J gene end by 8 bases; junction bases not matched to a gene: 5. The CDR3 sequence: CASSQTGVGGYTF. The DNA of the CDR3 is TGCGCCAGCAGCCAAACAGGGGTGGGCGGCTACACCTTC.

The chain has TRBV13 and TRBJ2-1; D remains unclear. The length of the CDR3 is 15 residues. CDR1 is PRHDT and CDR2 is FYEKMQ in the germline V gene (reference sequence). Trimming shortened V by 1 base and J by 3 bases, and 10 bases separated the two germline ends. DNA of the CDR3: TGTGCCAGCAGCTTAGCCCCAGCTAACTACAATGAGCAGTTCTTC. Amino acid sequence: CASSLAPANYNEQFF.